The present T cell receptor beta chain was sequenced within a study of T cells after somatic rescue of genetic block. Produced via immunoSEQ multiplex PCR; TCRdb's table is partial and in-frame only. In the table there are roughly 110,000 clones, around nine tenths of which are singletons. V dropped 7 bases and J dropped 4 bases, with 15 bases sitting between them. Germline V CDR1 and CDR2: SNHLY, FYNNEI. The length of the CDR3 is 14 residues. The V call is TRBV2, the J call TRBJ2-3; either TRBD1 or TRBD2 may supply D (6 bases each). This clonotype was obtained from a woman aged 18 to 35. Sequences were obtained from peripheral blood mononuclear cells (PBMCs). The CDR3 protein is CASMVGGRADTQYF. The CDR3 region has the DNA TGTGCCAGCATGGTGGGGGGCAGGGCAGATACGCAGTATTTT. Combining the CDR3 with reference TRBV2 and TRBJ2-3 gives the whole variable domain EPEVTQTPSHQVTQMGQEVILRCVPISNHLYFYWYRQILGQKVEFLVSFYNNEISEKSEIFDDQFSVERPDGSNFTLKIRSTKLEDSAMYFCASMVGGRADTQYFGPGTRLTVL.